Following are 3 T cell receptor beta chains from one sample sequenced in a study of blood T cell repertoires in COVID-19. Using immunoSEQ multiplex PCR, the repertoire was profiled, and TCRdb retains in-frame clones only, with some absent. The table records 200,000 to 250,000 clones, 75% to 85% of them present only once. Sequencing input: peripheral blood. Receptors originate from a woman younger than 45 with COVID-19, enrolled during active disease.

The chain is built from TRBV2 and TRBJ2-1, with D unresolved. Germline values: CDR1 SNHLY, CDR2 FYNNEI. The length of the CDR3 is 11 residues. Deletions cut 4 bases from V and 6 bases from J, with 4 bases between. CDR3 in amino acids: CASSAFNEQFF. Here the CDR3 DNA reads TGTGCCAGCAGTGCCTTCAATGAGCAGTTCTTC.

In this sample, this clone turned up once. The V call is TRBV19, the J call TRBJ2-7; D might be TRBD1 (6 bases). Between the trimmed V and J ends, which lost 5 bases and 3 bases, there was a span of 17 bases. Germline V gene sequence: CDR1 LNHDA, CDR2 SQIVND (reference sequence). The CDR3 has 15 residues. The CDR3 bases are TGTGCCAGTAGTGAACAGGGAAGTTATATCTACGAGCAGTACTTC. Its protein is CASSEQGSYIYEQYF.

This chain connects TRBV28 to TRBJ1-1, with no clear D. The germline CDR1 and CDR2 sequences are MDHEN and SYDVKM. Between the trimmed V and J ends, which lost 3 bases and 4 bases, there was a span of 6 bases. This CDR3 spans 12 amino acids. CDR3 nucleotide sequence: TGTGCCAGCAGTTTGGAGGGCACTGAAGCTTTCTTT. It translates to CASSLEGTEAFF. Full variable domain (missing parts from reference TRBV28 and TRBJ1-1): DVKVTQSSRYLVKRTGEKVFLECVQDMDHENMFWYRQDPGLGLRLIYFSYDVKMKEKGDIPEGYSVSREKKERFSLILESASTNQTSMYLCASSLEGTEAFFGQGTRLTVV.